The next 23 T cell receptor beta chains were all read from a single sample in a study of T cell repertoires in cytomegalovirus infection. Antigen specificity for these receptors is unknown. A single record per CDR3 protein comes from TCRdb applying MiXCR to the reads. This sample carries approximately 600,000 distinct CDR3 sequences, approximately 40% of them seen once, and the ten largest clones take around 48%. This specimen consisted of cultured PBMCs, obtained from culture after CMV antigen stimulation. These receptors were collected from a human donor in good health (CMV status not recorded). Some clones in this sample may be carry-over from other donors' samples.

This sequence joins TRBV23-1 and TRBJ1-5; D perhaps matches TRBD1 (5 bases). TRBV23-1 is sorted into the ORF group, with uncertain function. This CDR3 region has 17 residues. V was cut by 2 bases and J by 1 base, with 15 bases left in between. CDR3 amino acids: CASSQISRVVSNQPQHF. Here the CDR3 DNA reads TGCGCCAGCAGTCAAATATCCAGGGTAGTAAGCAATCAGCCCCAGCATTTT.

Here the CDR3 DNA reads TGCAGCGTATTGACTAGCGGGGGATCAGAGACCCAGTACTTC. The encoded protein is CSVLTSGGSETQYF. V usage is TRBV29-1 and J usage is TRBJ2-5; 12 bases agree with TRBD2. J was trimmed by 4 bases and V by 6 bases; bases with no gene match: 6. CDR1 SQVTM and CDR2 ANQGSEA come from the germline V gene. The CDR3 extends over 14 amino acids. Complete variable domain (other parts from reference TRBV29-1 and TRBJ2-5): SAVISQKPSRDICQRGTSLTIQCQVDSQVTMMFWYRQQPGQSLTLIATANQGSEATYESGFVIDKFPISRPNLTFSTLTVSNMSPEDSSIYLCSVLTSGGSETQYFGPGTRLLVL.

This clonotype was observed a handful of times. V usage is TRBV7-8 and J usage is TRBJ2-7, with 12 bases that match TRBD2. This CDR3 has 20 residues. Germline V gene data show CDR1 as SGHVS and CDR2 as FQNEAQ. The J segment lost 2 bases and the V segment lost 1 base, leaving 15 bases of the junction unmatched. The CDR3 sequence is CASSLERVWTSGVEPYEQYF. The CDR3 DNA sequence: TGTGCCAGCAGCTTAGAAAGAGTGTGGACTAGCGGGGTCGAACCCTACGAGCAGTACTTC.

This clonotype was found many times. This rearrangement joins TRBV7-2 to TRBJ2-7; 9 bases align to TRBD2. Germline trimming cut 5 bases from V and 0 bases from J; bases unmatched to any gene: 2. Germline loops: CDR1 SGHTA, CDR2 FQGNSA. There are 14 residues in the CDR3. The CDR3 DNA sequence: TGTGCCAGCAGCCCTAGCGGGGCCTCCTACGAGCAGTACTTC. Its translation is CASSPSGASYEQYF.

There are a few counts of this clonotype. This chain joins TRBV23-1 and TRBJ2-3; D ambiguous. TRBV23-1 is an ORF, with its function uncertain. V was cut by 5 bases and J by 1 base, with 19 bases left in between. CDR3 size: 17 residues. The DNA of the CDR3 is TGCGCCAGCAGTTGGGAACCCCCGGAAAACCGCACAGATACGCAGTATTTT. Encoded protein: CASSWEPPENRTDTQYF.

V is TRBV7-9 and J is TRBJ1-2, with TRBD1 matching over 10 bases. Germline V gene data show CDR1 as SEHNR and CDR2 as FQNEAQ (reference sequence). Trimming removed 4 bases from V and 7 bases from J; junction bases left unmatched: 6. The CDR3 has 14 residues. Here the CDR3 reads CASSYGTGVVGYTF. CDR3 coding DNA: TGTGCCAGCAGCTACGGGACAGGGGTAGTTGGCTACACCTTC.

Written as DNA, the CDR3 is TGTGCCAGCAGCGTAGCCCGAGGGGGGTTTGAGCAGTTCTTC. This codes for CASSVARGGFEQFF. The genes are TRBV9 and TRBJ2-1; tentatively, D is TRBD1 or TRBD2 (6 bases each). Trimming shortened V by 0 bases and J by 9 bases, and 13 bases separated the two germline ends. The CDR3 consists of 14 residues. The V gene's germline CDR1 is SGDLS and CDR2 YYNGEE.

CDR3 protein: CASSPTRTPLNTQYF. CDR3 in DNA: TGTGCCAGCAGCCCTACAAGGACACCCCTAAATACGCAGTATTTT. The gene calls are TRBV7-8 and TRBJ2-3; D is perhaps TRBD1 (5 bases). The V gene lost 5 bases and the J gene lost 7 bases, with 19 bases spanning the gap. This CDR3 has 15 residues. Germline-derived CDR1 and CDR2 are SGHVS and FQNEAQ. The complete variable domain, with remaining parts taken from reference TRBV7-8 and TRBJ2-3, reads GAGVSQSPRYKVAKRGQDVALRCDPISGHVSLFWYQQALGQGPEFLTYFQNEAQLDKSGLPSDRFFAERPEGSVSTLKIQRTQQEDSAVYLCASSPTRTPLNTQYFGPGTRLTVL.

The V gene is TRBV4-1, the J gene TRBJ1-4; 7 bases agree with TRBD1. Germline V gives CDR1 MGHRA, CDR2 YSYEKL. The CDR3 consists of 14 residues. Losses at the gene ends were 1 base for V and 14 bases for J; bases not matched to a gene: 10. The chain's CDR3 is CASSQVGGGARLFF. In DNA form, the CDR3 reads TGCGCCAGCAGCCAAGTCGGAGGGGGCGCTAGGCTGTTTTTT.

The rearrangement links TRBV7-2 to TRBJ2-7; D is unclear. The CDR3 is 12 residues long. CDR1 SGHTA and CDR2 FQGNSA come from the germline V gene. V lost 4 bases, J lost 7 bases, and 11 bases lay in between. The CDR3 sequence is CASSSLMREQYF. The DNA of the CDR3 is TGTGCCAGCAGCTCCCTAATGCGAGAGCAGTACTTC.

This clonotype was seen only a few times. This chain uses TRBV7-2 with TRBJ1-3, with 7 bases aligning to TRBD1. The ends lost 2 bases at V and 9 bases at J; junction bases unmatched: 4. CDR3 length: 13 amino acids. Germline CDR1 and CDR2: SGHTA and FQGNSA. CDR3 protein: CASSLQGGFTIYF. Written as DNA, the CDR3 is TGTGCCAGCAGCTTACAGGGGGGATTCACCATATATTTT.

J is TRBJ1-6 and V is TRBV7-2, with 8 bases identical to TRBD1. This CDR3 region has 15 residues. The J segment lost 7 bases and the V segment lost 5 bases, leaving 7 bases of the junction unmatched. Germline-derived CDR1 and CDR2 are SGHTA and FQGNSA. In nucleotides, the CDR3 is TGTGCCAGCAGCCCGGGACAGGAGTTGAATTCACCCCTCCACTTT. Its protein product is CASSPGQELNSPLHF.

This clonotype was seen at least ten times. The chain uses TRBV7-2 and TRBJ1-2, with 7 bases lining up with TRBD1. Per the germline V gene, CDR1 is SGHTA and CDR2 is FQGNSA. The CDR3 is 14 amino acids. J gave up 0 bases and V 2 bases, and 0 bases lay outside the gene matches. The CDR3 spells CASSLQGANYGYTF. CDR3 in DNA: TGTGCCAGCAGCTTACAGGGGGCTAACTATGGCTACACCTTC.

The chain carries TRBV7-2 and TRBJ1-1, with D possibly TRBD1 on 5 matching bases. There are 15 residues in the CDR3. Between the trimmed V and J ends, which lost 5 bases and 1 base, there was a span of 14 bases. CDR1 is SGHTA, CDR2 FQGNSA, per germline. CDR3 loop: CASSRSLTENTEAFF. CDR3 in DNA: TGTGCCAGCAGCCGGAGTTTGACAGAGAACACTGAAGCTTTCTTT.

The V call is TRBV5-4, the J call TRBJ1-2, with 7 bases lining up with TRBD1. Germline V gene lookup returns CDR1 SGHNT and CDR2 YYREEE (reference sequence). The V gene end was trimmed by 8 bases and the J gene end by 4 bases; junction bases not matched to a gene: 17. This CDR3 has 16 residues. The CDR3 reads CASNRQGSGSSYGYTF. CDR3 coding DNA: TGTGCCAGTAACAGACAGGGTTCGGGGTCGAGCTATGGCTACACCTTC.

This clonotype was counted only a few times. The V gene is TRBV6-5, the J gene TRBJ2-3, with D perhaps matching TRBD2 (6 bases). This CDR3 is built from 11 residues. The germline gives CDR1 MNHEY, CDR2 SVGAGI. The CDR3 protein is CAVRGGDTQYF. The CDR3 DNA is TGTGCAGTGCGGGGAGGAGATACGCAGTATTTT.

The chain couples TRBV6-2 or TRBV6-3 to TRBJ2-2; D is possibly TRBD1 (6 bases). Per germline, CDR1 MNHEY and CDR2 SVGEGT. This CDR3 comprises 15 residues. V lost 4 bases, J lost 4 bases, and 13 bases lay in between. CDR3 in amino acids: CASSFRGRITGELFF. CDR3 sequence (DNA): TGTGCCAGCAGTTTCAGGGGTCGGATCACCGGGGAGCTGTTTTTT.

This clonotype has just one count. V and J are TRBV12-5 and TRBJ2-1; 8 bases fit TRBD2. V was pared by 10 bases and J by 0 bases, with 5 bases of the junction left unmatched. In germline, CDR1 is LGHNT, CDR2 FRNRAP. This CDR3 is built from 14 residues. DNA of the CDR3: TGTGCTACCGGGGGGGGGGGCTCCTACAATGAGCAGTTCTTC. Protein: CATGGGGSYNEQFF.

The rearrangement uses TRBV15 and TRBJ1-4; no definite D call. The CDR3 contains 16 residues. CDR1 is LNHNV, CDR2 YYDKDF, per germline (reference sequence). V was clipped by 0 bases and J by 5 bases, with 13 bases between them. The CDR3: CATSRDPRTPNEKLFF. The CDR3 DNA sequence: TGTGCCACCAGCAGAGACCCCCGAACGCCGAATGAAAAACTGTTTTTT.

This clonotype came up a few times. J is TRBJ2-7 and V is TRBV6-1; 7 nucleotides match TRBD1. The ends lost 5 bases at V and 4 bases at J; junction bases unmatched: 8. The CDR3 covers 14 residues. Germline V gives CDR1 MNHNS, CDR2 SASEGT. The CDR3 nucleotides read TGTGCCAGCAGTATAGGGACAGTAGTTTACGAGCAGTACTTC. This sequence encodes CASSIGTVVYEQYF.

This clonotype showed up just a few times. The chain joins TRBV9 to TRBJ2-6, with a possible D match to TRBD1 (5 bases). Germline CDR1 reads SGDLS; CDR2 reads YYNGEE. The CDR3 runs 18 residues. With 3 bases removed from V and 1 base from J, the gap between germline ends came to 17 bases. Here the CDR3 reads CASSARVSPGSGANVLTF. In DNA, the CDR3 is TGTGCCAGCAGCGCCCGCGTTTCACCAGGGTCTGGGGCCAACGTCCTGACTTTC.

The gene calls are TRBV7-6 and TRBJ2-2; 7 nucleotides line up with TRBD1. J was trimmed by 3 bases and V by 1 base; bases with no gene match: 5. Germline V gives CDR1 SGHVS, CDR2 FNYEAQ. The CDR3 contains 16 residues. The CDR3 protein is CASSLVGTVDTGELFF. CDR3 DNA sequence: TGTGCCAGCAGCTTAGTCGGGACAGTCGACACCGGGGAGCTGTTTTTT.

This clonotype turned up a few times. Here the CDR3 reads CASSHVGQGGSQPQHF. CDR3 DNA sequence: TGTGCCAGCAGCCATGTGGGACAGGGAGGCAGCCAGCCCCAGCATTTT. This chain links TRBV4-2 with TRBJ1-5; TRBD1 aligns across 9 bases. Germline lookup yields CDR1 LGHNA and CDR2 YNFKEQ. The CDR3 consists of 16 residues. Trimming took 3 bases from V and 7 from J; bases not matched to a gene: 10.